Listed below are T cell receptor beta chains from one sample, sequenced in a study of blood T cell repertoires in COVID-19. Profiled with immunoSEQ multiplex PCR; TCRdb holds only in-frame clones, not every one. The table has approximately 200,000 clones, about 83% seen once; the top ten hold over 15%. Sequencing was carried out using peripheral blood. The receptors stem from a person aged 70 to 80 with COVID-19, enrolled during active disease. CDR3s leave out the opening cysteine and the closing phenylalanine or tryptophan. Some rows have no size entry. The others give once, few or many, or a class for an expanded clone.

>TRBJ1-2|TRBV4-1|NA
ASSQPGVGTGYGYT
>TRBJ1-6|TRBV7-9|once
ASSLALGTRYSPLH
>TRBJ1-1|TRBV7-2|NA
ASSLRARDTEAF
>TRBJ1-2|TRBV5-1|NA
ASSYGQGDYGYT
>TRBJ1-3|TRBV5-8|NA
ASRGTGGNTIY
>TRBJ2-1|TRBV7-9|NA
ASSSGLADNEQF
>TRBJ1-1|TRBV7-6|NA
ASSLNVGGEVYTEAF
>TRBJ1-5|TRBV10-3|NA
AILAGQVGQGSNQPQH
>TRBJ1-1|TRBV3-1/TRBV3-2|NA
ASSTRQGETEAF
>TRBJ2-2|TRBV27|NA
ASATLATSGPGELF
>TRBJ2-1|TRBV5-8|NA
ASSLTLGEQF
>TRBJ2-7|TRBV7-9|NA
ASSFGGEVYEQY
>TRBJ2-5|TRBV5-1|NA
ASTRSETQY
>TRBJ1-3|TRBV28|NA
ASSALDRAEGNTIY
>TRBJ2-2|TRBV4-3|NA
ASSQDLLAGTGELF
>TRBJ1-5|TRBV28|NA
ASSTGGDGNQPQH
>TRBJ2-3|TRBV21-1|NA
ASSKGIGGPNTDTQY
>TRBJ1-2|TRBV19|NA
ASSIDSGQGLGYT
>TRBJ1-5|TRBV27|NA
ASSSLAAGPDQPQH
>TRBJ1-1|TRBV2|NA
ASRGTAAWGF